This entry lists 18 T cell receptor beta chains sequenced from one sample in a study of blood T cell repertoires in COVID-19. Only in-frame clones appear in the TCRdb table, and some are missing; sequencing was by immunoSEQ multiplex PCR. The sample holds about 140,000 clones; 80% to 90% are singletons and the top ten take over 9.5%. Source material: peripheral blood. The receptors originated from a man in his sixties with active or convalescent COVID-19.

V is TRBV30 and J is TRBJ1-1; D uncertain. V lost 5 bases to trimming and J lost 5 bases, with 12 bases between them. Germline V CDR1 and CDR2: GTSNPN, SVGIG (reference sequence). This CDR3 is 12 amino acids long. The CDR3 spells CAWARDLTEAFF. The CDR3 region has the DNA TGTGCCTGGGCACGGGATTTGACTGAAGCTTTCTTT.

About this clone itself: This CDR3 is also generated by other DNA sequences in the sample. This sequence joins TRBV3-1 (or the pseudogene TRBV3-2) and TRBJ2-7, with D tentatively TRBD2 (5 bases). V shed 2 bases and J shed 3 bases, with 5 bases lying between them. Germline-derived CDR1 and CDR2 are LGHDT and YNNKEL (reference sequence). The CDR3 loop spans 12 amino acids. The CDR3 is CASSQSGYEQYF. The CDR3 DNA follows: TGTGCCAGCAGCCAAAGCGGCTACGAGCAGTACTTC.

This chain connects TRBV15 to TRBJ1-2; TRBD1 aligns across 10 bases. The ends lost 5 bases at V and 4 bases at J; junction bases unmatched: 7. The germline gives CDR1 LNHNV, CDR2 YYDKDF (reference sequence). The CDR3 totals 15 residues. CDR3 bases: TGTGCCACCAGCCGAACTAGGGACAGGGGCTATGGCTACACCTTC. This gives the protein CATSRTRDRGYGYTF. The entire variable domain, with the rest obtained from reference TRBV15 and TRBJ1-2, is as follows: DAMVIQNPRYQVTQFGKPVTLSCSQTLNHNVMYWYQQKSSQAPKLLFHYYDKDFNNEADTPDNFQSRRPNTSFCFLDIRSPGLGDTAMYLCATSRTRDRGYGYTFGSGTRLTVV.

The rearrangement joins TRBV6-6 to TRBJ2-1, with D perhaps matching TRBD1 (6 bases). V was shortened by 6 bases and J by 7 bases, with 19 bases between the two germline ends. Germline V gives CDR1 MNHNY, CDR2 SVGAGI (reference sequence). The CDR3 runs 15 residues. The CDR3 reads CASRSTGSFLNEQFF. The CDR3 DNA reads as TGTGCCAGCAGGTCTACAGGGTCCTTCCTTAATGAGCAGTTCTTC.

The chain joins TRBV25-1 to TRBJ2-1; D may be TRBD2 (5 bases). Germline loops: CDR1 MGHDK, CDR2 SYGVNS. The CDR3 totals 14 residues. The V gene lost 5 bases and the J gene lost 8 bases, with 16 bases spanning the gap. The CDR3 DNA reads TGTGCCAGCAGTCATTGGACTGGCACAGATGAGCAGTTCTTC. This encodes CASSHWTGTDEQFF.

The gene calls are TRBV19 and TRBJ1-3; TRBD1 aligns across 9 bases. V lost 6 bases, J lost 4 bases, and 19 bases stayed unmatched. This CDR3 comprises 19 residues. Germline loops: CDR1 LNHDA, CDR2 SQIVND (reference sequence). For the CDR3, the DNA is TGTGCCAGTAGACGTGACGGGACAGGGATTAAGGTGGAAGGAAACACCATATATTTT. Translation: CASRRDGTGIKVEGNTIYF.

The V and J genes are TRBV19 and TRBJ2-1; 7 bases agree with TRBD2. Trimming removed 5 bases from V and 0 bases from J; junction bases left unmatched: 10. The length of the CDR3 is 17 residues. Germline assignment: CDR1 LNHDA and CDR2 SQIVND (reference sequence). The CDR3 DNA reads TGTGCCAGTAGTCCCTGGGGGAGGGGCCTCTCCTACAATGAGCAGTTCTTC. Encoded protein: CASSPWGRGLSYNEQFF.

The V and J genes are TRBV4-3 and TRBJ2-1; 11 nucleotides match TRBD2. In germline, CDR1 is LGHNA, CDR2 YSLEER. V lost 4 bases and J lost 8; bases outside the gene matches: 4. The CDR3 has 14 amino acids. CDR3 nucleotides: TGCGCCAGCAGCCTTCGACTAGCGGGGTATGAGCAGTTCTTC. Its translation: CASSLRLAGYEQFF.

The V and J genes are TRBV5-8 and TRBJ1-3; 9 nucleotides line up with TRBD1. This CDR3 has 15 amino acids. Germline-derived CDR1 and CDR2 are SGHTS and YDEGEE. V lost 4 bases to trimming and J lost 4 bases; unmatched junction nucleotides: 6. In DNA form, the CDR3 reads TGTGCCAGCAGCCTCGGGACAGGGAGAGGAAACACCATATATTTT. Amino acids: CASSLGTGRGNTIYF.

J is TRBJ2-7 and V is TRBV7-2; unclear D gene. The CDR3 runs 14 residues. Germline lookup yields CDR1 SGHTA and CDR2 FQGNSA. V was trimmed by 5 bases and J by 2 bases, leaving 13 bases between them. CDR3 sequence (DNA): TGTGCCAGCAGCGTTGGGCCCGTCACCTACGAGCAGTACTTC. Its protein is CASSVGPVTYEQYF.

The gene calls are TRBV2 and TRBJ2-1; the match to TRBD2 covers 16 bases. The CDR3 spans 17 residues. The germline V gene encodes CDR1 SNHLY and CDR2 FYNNEI. The trim removed 3 bases at V and 8 bases at J, leaving 7 bases unmatched. CDR3: CASSDAGTSGRADEQFF. CDR3 in DNA: TGTGCCAGCAGTGATGCCGGGACTAGCGGGAGGGCCGATGAGCAGTTCTTC.

This clone was detected only once. The chain joins TRBV6-1 to TRBJ1-4; no reliable D call. With 1 base removed from V and 5 bases from J, the gap between germline ends came to 17 bases. CDR1 is MNHNS and CDR2 is SASEGT in the germline V gene. The CDR3 consists of 17 residues. This CDR3 reads CASSEEVRELGNEKLFF. DNA of the CDR3: TGTGCCAGCAGTGAAGAAGTCCGGGAGTTGGGAAATGAAAAACTGTTTTTT.

The chain joins TRBV19 to TRBJ2-3; the D gene is possibly TRBD2 (5 bases). The CDR3 is made up of 14 amino acids. Germline CDR1 LNHDA, CDR2 SQIVND (reference sequence). Between the trimmed V and J ends, which lost 4 bases and 0 bases, there was a span of 8 bases. The CDR3 DNA sequence: TGTGCCAGTAGTAGGACTGCTAGCACAGATACGCAGTATTTT. Protein: CASSRTASTDTQYF.

A few counts support this clone. J is TRBJ1-1 and V is TRBV19; D gene unclear. The CDR3 totals 11 residues. V lost 8 bases, J lost 4 bases, and 8 bases lay in between. CDR1 and CDR2 (germline): LNHDA, SQIVND (reference sequence). This chain's CDR3 is CASWFSTEAFF. The CDR3 DNA follows: TGTGCCAGTTGGTTTAGCACTGAAGCTTTCTTT. The full variable domain, in which reference TRBV19 and TRBJ1-1 provide the parts outside the CDR3, is DGGITQSPKYLFRKEGQNVTLSCEQNLNHDAMYWYRQDPGQGLRLIYYSQIVNDFQKGDIAEGYSVSREKKESFPLTVTSAQKNPTAFYLCASWFSTEAFFGQGTRLTVV.

This rearrangement joins TRBV19 to TRBJ2-7, with unresolved D. CDR1 and CDR2 (germline): LNHDA, SQIVND (reference sequence). With 6 bases removed from V and 3 bases from J, the gap between germline ends came to 18 bases. CDR3 length equals 15 residues. The CDR3 loop reads CASSSNSGEDYEQYF. The DNA for the CDR3 is TGTGCCAGTAGCTCGAACTCGGGTGAGGACTACGAGCAGTACTTC.

The chain has TRBV6-5 and TRBJ2-7; 9 bases match TRBD2. The CDR3 has 15 amino acids. Trimming cost V 2 bases and J 5 bases; bases outside gene matches: 7. Germline V gene data show CDR1 as MNHEY and CDR2 as SVGAGI. The CDR3 nucleotides read TGTGCCAGCAGTTACCGCGGCGGGAGGGCCAACGAGCAGTACTTC. Amino acid sequence: CASSYRGGRANEQYF.

The V and J genes are TRBV20-1 and TRBJ2-7; 10 bases match TRBD2. V shed 3 bases and J 5 bases; nucleotides not matched to a gene: 7. The V gene's germline CDR1 is DFQATT and CDR2 SNEGSKA (reference sequence). The CDR3 is 14 residues long. The CDR3 sequence: CSASSSGSIHEQYF. The CDR3 coding sequence is TGCAGTGCTAGTTCTAGCGGGAGTATACACGAGCAGTACTTC.

This chain connects TRBV5-1 to TRBJ2-5, with TRBD1 matching over 7 bases. With V trimmed by 4 bases and J by 3 bases, 6 bases remained unmatched. The CDR3 extends over 14 amino acids. Germline V gives CDR1 SGHRS, CDR2 YFSETQ. The CDR3 protein is CASSAGTAKETQYF. CDR3 nucleotide sequence: TGCGCCAGCAGCGCCGGGACAGCGAAAGAGACCCAGTACTTC.